The TCR beta chain described here comes from a study of blood T cell repertoires in COVID-19. CDR1 is SGHRS and CDR2 is YFSETQ in the germline V gene. The V gene lost 0 bases and the J gene lost 0 bases, with 12 bases spanning the gap. The CDR3 consists of 17 residues. Methods used by the authors: From reference gene primer amplification, estimates of nucleated cell counts were derived. Repertoires were generated with immunoSEQ multiplex PCR, while TCRdb's copy carries only in-frame clones and drops some. V and J calls and clone size follow that table, whereas D and trimming were derived from the DNA. Of 230,000 or so clones listed, around 80% were seen once; the top ten hold around 1.5%.

The chain recombines TRBV5-1 with TRBJ1-4; D is unresolved. The origin of this receptor is a woman between 35 and 50 years old who had recovered from COVID-19. Sequenced: peripheral blood. The CDR3 spells CASSLGPMTTTNEKLFF. For the CDR3, the DNA is TGCGCCAGCAGCTTGGGGCCCATGACAACAACTAATGAAAAACTGTTTTTT. Together with reference TRBV5-1 and TRBJ1-4, the CDR3 gives the full variable domain: KAGVTQTPRYLIKTRGQQVTLSCSPISGHRSVSWYQQTPGQGLQFLFEYFSETQRNKGNFPGRFSGRQFSNSRSEMNVSTLELGDSALYLCASSLGPMTTTNEKLFFGSGTQLSVL.